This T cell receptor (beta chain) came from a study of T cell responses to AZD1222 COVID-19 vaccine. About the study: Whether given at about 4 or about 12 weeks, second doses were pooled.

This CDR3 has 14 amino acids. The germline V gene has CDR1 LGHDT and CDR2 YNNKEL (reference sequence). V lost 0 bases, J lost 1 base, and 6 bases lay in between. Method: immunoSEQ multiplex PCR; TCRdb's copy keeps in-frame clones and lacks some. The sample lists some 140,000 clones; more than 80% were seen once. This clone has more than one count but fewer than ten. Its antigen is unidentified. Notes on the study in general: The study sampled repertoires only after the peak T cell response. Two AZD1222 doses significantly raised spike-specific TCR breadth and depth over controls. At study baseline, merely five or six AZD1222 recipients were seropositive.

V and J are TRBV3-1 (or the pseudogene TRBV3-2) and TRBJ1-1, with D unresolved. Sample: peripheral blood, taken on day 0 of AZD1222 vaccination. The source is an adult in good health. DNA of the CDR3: TGTGCCAGCAGCCAAGATGGGAGGAACACTGAAGCTTTCTTT. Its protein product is CASSQDGRNTEAFF.